This T cell receptor beta chain was obtained from a study of T cell responses to AZD1222 COVID-19 vaccine. The CDR3 has 14 amino acids. Looked up from germline, CDR1 is MNHNS and CDR2 is SASEGT. V was clipped by 3 bases and J by 4 bases; unmatched bases: 2. The method was immunoSEQ multiplex PCR; TCRdb's version includes in-frame clones alone and lacks a portion of them. The table has fewer than 150,000 clones, roughly 91% seen once. This sequence joins TRBV6-1 and TRBJ2-1; 8 bases line up with TRBD2. The clonotype originates from an adult in good health. The source material was peripheral blood, sampled on day 0 of AZD1222 vaccination. For the CDR3, the DNA is TGTGCCAGCAGTGACGGGGGGGGATACAATGAGCAGTTCTTC. Its translation: CASSDGGGYNEQFF.